This is a list of T cell receptor beta chains from one sample in a study of cytomegalovirus exposure and HLA in healthy donors. Profiling relied on immunoSEQ multiplex PCR, and the TCRdb table lists in-frame clones only, not all of them. The data contain about 110,000 clones, roughly 88% of them singletons. Sequencing used PBMCs. These receptors were taken from a woman younger than 30 in good health and CMV-seronegative. The CDR3 runs from the conserved cysteine through the conserved F or W. The D gene is left open where the match is weak. Clone size, where shown, is once, few, many, or a class for clones that have expanded.

v_gene: TRBV6-1; abundance: few; d_gene: NA; j_gene: TRBJ2-7; CDR3aa: CASRGSSYEQYF; CDR3nt: TGTGCCAGCAGGGGGAGCTCCTACGAGCAGTACTTC
v_gene: TRBV18; abundance: NA; d_gene: NA; j_gene: TRBJ1-1; CDR3aa: CASSQGSRTEAFF; CDR3nt: TGTGCCAGCTCACAGGGGTCAAGGACTGAAGCTTTCTTT
v_gene: TRBV4-1; abundance: NA; d_gene: NA; j_gene: TRBJ1-1; CDR3aa: CASSQHQGTLTEAFF; CDR3nt: TGCGCCAGCAGCCAACACCAAGGGACACTCACTGAAGCTTTCTTT
v_gene: TRBV2; abundance: few; d_gene: TRBD1; j_gene: TRBJ2-7; CDR3aa: CASISRYTGGGEQYF; CDR3nt: TGTGCCAGCATATCGCGCTATACAGGGGGAGGCGAGCAGTACTTC
v_gene: TRBV6-5; abundance: NA; d_gene: NA; j_gene: TRBJ1-5; CDR3aa: CASSYTFYSNQPQHF; CDR3nt: TGTGCCAGCAGTTACACTTTCTACAGCAATCAGCCCCAGCATTTT
v_gene: TRBV7-9; abundance: NA; d_gene: TRBD1; j_gene: TRBJ2-2; CDR3aa: CASSLADRGQTGELFF; CDR3nt: TGTGCCAGCAGCTTAGCAGACAGGGGGCAAACCGGGGAGCTGTTTTTT
v_gene: TRBV2; abundance: NA; d_gene: TRBD2; j_gene: TRBJ2-7; CDR3aa: CASKRGGATMTYEQYF; CDR3nt: TGTGCCAGCAAGCGGGGAGGGGCCACGATGACCTACGAGCAGTACTTC
v_gene: TRBV21-1; abundance: NA; d_gene: NA; j_gene: TRBJ1-5; CDR3aa: CASSPRQLRIPHQPQHF; CDR3nt: TGTGCCAGCAGCCCAAGACAACTCCGGATCCCCCATCAGCCCCAGCATTTT
v_gene: TRBV18; abundance: NA; d_gene: NA; j_gene: TRBJ1-3; CDR3aa: CASSPALGNTIYF; CDR3nt: TGTGCCAGCTCACCCGCGCTTGGAAACACCATATATTTT
v_gene: TRBV5-1; abundance: NA; d_gene: TRBD1; j_gene: TRBJ2-2; CDR3aa: CASSLAIKYSGTGLRAGELFF; CDR3nt: TGCGCCAGCAGCTTGGCCATAAAGTACTCCGGGACAGGGCTAAGAGCCGGGGAGCTGTTTTTT
v_gene: TRBV4-1; abundance: NA; d_gene: NA; j_gene: TRBJ2-1; CDR3aa: CASSQGFIQGLWDEQFF; CDR3nt: TGCGCCAGCAGCCAAGGGTTCATACAGGGTCTGTGGGATGAGCAGTTCTTC
v_gene: TRBV7-8; abundance: NA; d_gene: TRBD1; j_gene: TRBJ1-1; CDR3aa: CASTLRGQINTEAFF; CDR3nt: TGTGCCAGCACCTTAAGGGGGCAGATTAACACTGAAGCTTTCTTT
v_gene: TRBV27; abundance: NA; d_gene: NA; j_gene: TRBJ2-2; CDR3aa: CASMVRVTGELFF; CDR3nt: TGTGCCAGCATGGTCAGGGTCACCGGGGAGCTGTTTTTT
v_gene: TRBV10-3; abundance: NA; d_gene: NA; j_gene: TRBJ2-3; CDR3aa: CAISDLIGGSGTDTQYF; CDR3nt: TGTGCCATCAGTGACCTAATAGGAGGCAGCGGAACAGATACGCAGTATTTT
v_gene: TRBV6-1; abundance: NA; d_gene: TRBD2; j_gene: TRBJ2-5; CDR3aa: CASSEPSGGETQYF; CDR3nt: TGTGCCAGCAGTGAACCTAGCGGGGGAGAGACCCAGTACTTC
v_gene: TRBV2; abundance: NA; d_gene: NA; j_gene: TRBJ1-1; CDR3aa: CASSAGVNTEAFF; CDR3nt: TGTGCCAGCAGTGCAGGGGTGAACACTGAAGCTTTCTTT
v_gene: TRBV6-5; abundance: NA; d_gene: NA; j_gene: TRBJ2-7; CDR3aa: CASSYERGREQYF; CDR3nt: TGTGCCAGCAGTTACGAAAGAGGTCGCGAGCAGTACTTC
v_gene: TRBV5-1; abundance: NA; d_gene: NA; j_gene: TRBJ2-7; CDR3aa: CASSLQQSHEQYF; CDR3nt: TGCGCCAGCAGCTTACAACAGTCCCACGAGCAGTACTTC
v_gene: TRBV4-1; abundance: once; d_gene: NA; j_gene: TRBJ1-2; CDR3aa: CASSQDVGERLNGYTF; CDR3nt: TGCGCCAGCAGCCAAGATGTAGGGGAAAGGTTAAATGGCTACACCTTC
v_gene: TRBV29-1; abundance: NA; d_gene: TRBD1; j_gene: TRBJ2-1; CDR3aa: CSARPGQGPSYNEQFF; CDR3nt: TGCAGCGCACGACCAGGACAGGGACCATCCTACAATGAGCAGTTCTTC
v_gene: TRBV11-1; abundance: NA; d_gene: TRBD1; j_gene: TRBJ2-7; CDR3aa: CASSPWTGSSYEQYF; CDR3nt: TGTGCCAGCAGCCCGTGGACAGGGAGCTCCTACGAGCAGTACTTC
v_gene: TRBV15; abundance: NA; d_gene: TRBD2; j_gene: TRBJ2-2; CDR3aa: CATSRMTSGPTGELFF; CDR3nt: TGTGCCACCAGCAGAATGACTAGCGGACCCACCGGGGAGCTGTTTTTT
v_gene: TRBV6-1; abundance: NA; d_gene: TRBD2; j_gene: TRBJ2-1; CDR3aa: CASSLGLADYNEQFF; CDR3nt: TGTGCCAGCAGCCTGGGACTAGCGGACTACAATGAGCAGTTCTTC
v_gene: TRBV5-8; abundance: NA; d_gene: NA; j_gene: TRBJ2-7; CDR3aa: CASSLAPYEQYF; CDR3nt: TGTGCCAGCAGCTTGGCCCCATACGAGCAGTACTTC
v_gene: TRBV5-4; abundance: NA; d_gene: NA; j_gene: TRBJ1-1; CDR3aa: CASSPKLMNTEAFF; CDR3nt: TGTGCCAGCAGCCCTAAACTCATGAACACTGAAGCTTTCTTT
v_gene: TRBV6-1; abundance: NA; d_gene: NA; j_gene: TRBJ2-5; CDR3aa: CATTEGGLQETQYF; CDR3nt: TGTGCCACCACGGAAGGAGGTTTACAAGAGACCCAGTACTTC
v_gene: TRBV7-8; abundance: NA; d_gene: NA; j_gene: TRBJ2-5; CDR3aa: CASSLGRETQYF; CDR3nt: TGTGCCAGCAGCTTAGGCCGGGAGACCCAGTACTTC
v_gene: TRBV10-3; abundance: NA; d_gene: TRBD2; j_gene: TRBJ2-3; CDR3aa: CAISPTSGATDTQYF; CDR3nt: TGTGCCATCAGTCCGACTAGCGGGGCGACAGATACGCAGTATTTT
v_gene: TRBV7-9; abundance: NA; d_gene: TRBD2; j_gene: TRBJ2-5; CDR3aa: CASSRTSGEKETQYF; CDR3nt: TGTGCCAGCAGTAGAACTAGCGGGGAGAAAGAGACCCAGTACTTC